This T cell receptor (beta chain) originates from a study of T-cell reconstitution after alpha-beta-depleted transplantation in children. For TCRbeta, the library was prepared with unique molecular identifiers. TCRdb independently ran MiXCR on the PCR reads; one entry per CDR3 protein. The table lists 350,000 to 500,000 distinct CDR3 sequences, around two fifths of them singletons. This CDR3 comprises 13 residues. V lost 8 bases and J lost 5, with 13 bases in between. CDR1 is SGHTA, CDR2 FQGTGA, per germline. The sequencing here drew on PBMCs, taken before TCRalphabeta/CD19-depleted stem cell transplant. This chain connects TRBV7-3 to TRBJ2-1; the D gene is possibly TRBD2 (5 bases). The sequence derives from a girl aged 2-10 years with aplastic anemia, due to receive a stem cell transplant. CDR3 protein: CASAGEKHNEQFF. Here the CDR3 DNA reads TGTGCCAGCGCCGGGGAGAAGCACAATGAGCAGTTCTTC. Full variable domain (rest looked up from reference TRBV7-3 and TRBJ2-1): GAGVSQTPSNKVTEKGKYVELRCDPISGHTALYWYRQSLGQGPEFLIYFQGTGAADDSGLPNDRFFAVRPEGSVSTLKIQRTERGDSAVYLCASAGEKHNEQFFGPGTRLTVL.